The 25 T cell receptor beta chains in this list originate from one sample, sequenced in a study of regulatory T cells in long-lasting Graves disease. Time point given: newly diagnosed GD, antithyroid drugs for less than 3 months. Scientists built the TCR library using RNA that was extracted from PBMCs. Both iRepertoire HTBI primers and Arm-PCR of CDR3 regions were used to build the TCR beta libraries. Using its own MiXCR run on the multiplex PCR reads, TCRdb lists one record per CDR3 protein. The table records 510,000 or so distinct CDR3 sequences, about 12% of them present only once. These data were likewise used in another study, on T cells in Graves' hyperthyroidism and ophthalmopathy.

The sequenced sample was peripheral blood mononuclear cells (PBMCs), obtained at new diagnosis, from a patient treated with antithyroid drugs. Every receptor here comes from a woman aged 30 to 39 with Graves disease.

This clonotype was seen more than once but under ten times. This chain uses TRBV7-9 with TRBJ2-6; D unclear. The CDR3 contains 15 residues. Trimming took 3 bases from V and 0 from J, leaving 6 bases between them. Germline V gives CDR1 SEHNR, CDR2 FQNEAQ (reference sequence). The CDR3 DNA sequence: TGTGCCAGCAGCTTCAAAGACTCTGGGGCCAACGTCCTGACTTTC. Amino acid sequence: CASSFKDSGANVLTF.

This clonotype occurred a few times. This chain connects TRBV13 to TRBJ1-1; tentative D call: TRBD1 (6 bases). This CDR3 has 14 amino acids. CDR1 is PRHDT and CDR2 is FYEKMQ in the germline V gene (reference sequence). Trimming pared 0 bases from V and 5 bases from J, leaving 10 bases between. Here the CDR3 reads CASSLGIQGTEAFF. In DNA, the CDR3 is TGTGCCAGCAGCTTAGGTATACAGGGAACTGAAGCTTTCTTT.

This clonotype was recorded at least ten times. The chain is built from TRBV20-1 and TRBJ2-1; 7 bases align to TRBD2. The CDR3 covers 14 residues. In germline, CDR1 is DFQATT, CDR2 SNEGSKA (reference sequence). The trim removed 3 bases at V and 7 bases at J, leaving 9 bases unmatched. CDR3 amino acids: CSARTSSTLNEQFF. The CDR3, as DNA: TGCAGTGCTAGGACTAGCTCTACGTTGAATGAGCAGTTCTTC.

Many counts were recorded for this clonotype. The chain is built from TRBV19 and TRBJ2-7; D call uncertain. Germline V gene data show CDR1 as LNHDA and CDR2 as SQIVND (reference sequence). The CDR3 covers 13 residues. V dropped 4 bases and J dropped 2 bases, with 9 bases sitting between them. The CDR3 is CASSTDFTYEQYF. CDR3 coding DNA: TGTGCCAGTAGTACCGACTTCACCTACGAGCAGTACTTC. The whole variable domain, filled in from reference TRBV19 and TRBJ2-7, reads DGGITQSPKYLFRKEGQNVTLSCEQNLNHDAMYWYRQDPGQGLRLIYYSQIVNDFQKGDIAEGYSVSREKKESFPLTVTSAQKNPTAFYLCASSTDFTYEQYFGPGTRLTVT.

The rearrangement joins TRBV19 to TRBJ1-3; D remains unclear. From germline, CDR1 is LNHDA and CDR2 SQIVND (reference sequence). V was pared by 3 bases and J by 1 base, with 7 bases between. This CDR3 is 14 amino acids long. CDR3 sequence reads: CASSITGSGNTIYF. CDR3 coding DNA: TGTGCCAGTAGTATCACCGGGTCTGGAAACACCATATATTTT.

This chain links TRBV19 with TRBJ1-2, with 9 bases that match TRBD1. V lost 7 bases, J lost 8 bases, and 11 bases stayed unmatched. Germline assignment: CDR1 LNHDA and CDR2 SQIVND (reference sequence). This CDR3 comprises 14 residues. The CDR3 bases are TGTGCCAGTATGCTTACCGGGACAGGGCCGGGCTACACCTTC. It encodes CASMLTGTGPGYTF.

This clonotype occurred many times. The chain carries TRBV2 and TRBJ2-2; the D gene is possibly TRBD2 (7 bases). Germline loops: CDR1 SNHLY, CDR2 FYNNEI. Trimming removed 4 bases at V and 7 bases at J, with 19 bases between. This CDR3 spans 16 amino acids. The CDR3: CASSVQGGGNGGELFF. DNA of the CDR3: TGTGCCAGCAGTGTACAGGGAGGGGGTAATGGCGGGGAGCTGTTTTTT.

In this sample, this clonotype turned up many times. Here the CDR3 DNA reads TGTGCCACTCAGGGACTCTGGGGAGAGACCCAGTACTTC. It yields the protein CATQGLWGETQYF. The chain employs TRBV24-1 and TRBJ2-5; possibly TRBD2 for D (6 bases). Trimming pared 10 bases from V and 4 bases from J, leaving 15 bases between. The germline V gene encodes CDR1 KGHDR and CDR2 SFDVKD. The CDR3 totals 13 residues.

This clonotype showed up many times. J is TRBJ2-1 and V is TRBV27; TRBD2 might be the D (6 bases). CDR1 is MNHEY and CDR2 is SMNVEV in the germline V gene (reference sequence). This CDR3 is built from 13 residues. The V gene lost 4 bases and the J gene lost 10 bases, with 14 bases spanning the gap. CDR3 protein: CASSSHSLAEQFF. CDR3 DNA sequence: TGTGCCAGCAGTTCCCACTCCCTAGCGGAGCAGTTCTTC.

This clonotype was detected many times. The chain combines TRBV7-6 with TRBJ2-5; D ambiguous. The V gene's germline CDR1 is SGHVS and CDR2 FNYEAQ. This CDR3 has 14 amino acids. Trimming removed 8 bases at V and 2 bases at J, with 15 bases between. The CDR3 sequence is CASQPSAPQETQYF. The CDR3 region has the DNA TGTGCCAGCCAACCCAGTGCCCCACAAGAGACCCAGTACTTC.

This clonotype showed up many times. The genes are TRBV11-3 and TRBJ2-6, with D possibly TRBD1 on 6 matching bases. The CDR3 sequence is 14 residues long. Deletions cut 6 bases from V and 3 bases from J, with 9 bases between. The germline gives CDR1 SGHNT, CDR2 YENEEA. This CDR3 is CASRQGGGANVLTF. For the CDR3, the DNA is TGTGCCAGCAGACAGGGTGGTGGGGCCAACGTCCTGACTTTC.

This clonotype has ten or more counts. J is TRBJ2-6 and V is TRBV18; D ambiguous. Germline CDR1 and CDR2: KGHSH and LQKENI. Trimming removed 3 bases from V and 2 bases from J, with 11 bases in between. This CDR3 comprises 16 residues. CDR3 in DNA: TGTGCCAGCTCACCGTTCACAGCGCCTGGGGCCAACGTCCTGACTTTC. It yields the protein CASSPFTAPGANVLTF.

The chain carries TRBV11-1 and TRBJ1-1; a weak D match, TRBD1 (6 bases). The CDR3 sequence is 15 residues long. Germline CDR1 reads SGHAT; CDR2 reads FQDESV (reference sequence). V lost 5 bases to trimming and J lost 2 bases, with 15 bases between them. CDR3 in amino acids: CASSPDRWQNTEAFF. CDR3 DNA: TGTGCCAGCAGCCCCGACAGGTGGCAAAACACTGAAGCTTTCTTT.

The gene calls are TRBV6-1 and TRBJ1-5; TRBD1 matches 7 bases. The CDR3 is 15 residues long. V was clipped by 6 bases and J by 1 base; unmatched bases: 6. Germline lookup yields CDR1 MNHNS and CDR2 SASEGT. The CDR3 sequence: CASSIRGESNQPQHF. CDR3 sequence (DNA): TGTGCCAGCAGCATCAGGGGGGAGAGCAATCAGCCCCAGCATTTT.

This clonotype occurred many times. The V call is TRBV18, the J call TRBJ1-1, with TRBD1 identical over 8 bases. J gave up 11 bases and V 3 bases, and 5 bases lay outside the gene matches. The V gene's germline CDR1 is KGHSH and CDR2 LQKENI. This CDR3 spans 12 amino acids. The CDR3 here is CASSPQGAEAFF. The DNA for the CDR3 is TGTGCCAGCTCACCGCAGGGGGCGGAGGCTTTCTTT. The whole variable domain, remainder taken from reference TRBV18 and TRBJ1-1, is NAGVMQNPRHLVRRRGQEARLRCSPMKGHSHVYWYRQLPEEGLKFMVYLQKENIIDESGMPKERFSAEFPKEGPSILRIQQVVRGDSAAYFCASSPQGAEAFFGQGTRLTVV.

This clonotype occurred many times. The chain carries TRBV2 and TRBJ1-5; TRBD1 aligns across 7 bases. Germline CDR1 is SNHLY and CDR2 is FYNNEI. The CDR3 consists of 14 residues. Trimming took 3 bases from V and 6 from J; bases not matched to a gene: 5. In DNA, the CDR3 is TGTGCCAGCAGTGAGCAGGGGACAGCTCAGCCCCAGCATTTT. Its protein product is CASSEQGTAQPQHF. Combining the CDR3 with reference TRBV2 and TRBJ1-5 gives the whole variable domain EPEVTQTPSHQVTQMGQEVILRCVPISNHLYFYWYRQILGQKVEFLVSFYNNEISEKSEIFDDQFSVERPDGSNFTLKIRSTKLEDSAMYFCASSEQGTAQPQHFGDGTRLSIL.

This clonotype appeared a few times. The rearrangement uses TRBV7-9 and TRBJ1-1, with D unresolved. The CDR3 contains 13 residues. Trimming removed 3 bases from V and 5 bases from J, with 10 bases in between. Germline V lookup: CDR1 SEHNR, CDR2 FQNEAQ (reference sequence). CDR3 loop: CASSFAVKTEAFF. The CDR3, as DNA: TGTGCCAGCAGCTTCGCCGTTAAGACTGAAGCTTTCTTT. The full variable domain, rest sourced from reference TRBV7-9 and TRBJ1-1, is DTGVSQNPRHKITKRGQNVTFRCDPISEHNRLYWYRQTLGQGPEFLTYFQNEAQLEKSRLLSDRFSAERPKGSFSTLEIQRTEQGDSAMYLCASSFAVKTEAFFGQGTRLTVV.

This chain's CDR3 is CAWSRTTLAGFDGYTF. In DNA, the CDR3 is TGTGCCTGGAGTCGAACGACCCTGGCAGGGTTCGATGGCTACACCTTC. The chain has TRBV30 and TRBJ1-2; D perhaps matches TRBD1 (5 bases). Germline CDR1 and CDR2: GTSNPN and SVGIG (reference sequence). CDR3 size: 16 residues. Trimming left V 2 bases short and J 6 bases short, with 22 bases between.

Ten or more counts support this clonotype. In DNA form, the CDR3 reads TGTGCCAGCAGTGCAACAGGGTACACTGAAGCTTTCTTT. This encodes CASSATGYTEAFF. This rearrangement joins TRBV12-3 or TRBV12-4 to TRBJ1-1, with TRBD1 as a possible D gene (6 bases). Trimming cost V 5 bases and J 3 bases, with 10 bases left between them. The CDR3 length is 13 residues.

This clonotype was seen repeatedly, ten times or more. This rearrangement joins TRBV2 to TRBJ1-1; D is perhaps TRBD1 (5 bases). V lost 6 bases and J 6 bases, leaving 17 bases between the germline ends. Germline V gives CDR1 SNHLY, CDR2 FYNNEI. This CDR3 spans 14 amino acids. CDR3 in amino acids: CASRETASRAEAFF. CDR3 in DNA: TGTGCCAGCAGGGAGACAGCCAGCAGGGCTGAAGCTTTCTTT.

This clonotype was counted a few times. The chain links TRBV15 to TRBJ1-5; TRBD1 might be the D (5 bases). This CDR3 is built from 16 residues. Germline V CDR1 and CDR2: LNHNV, YYDKDF (reference sequence). Between the trimmed V and J ends, which lost 0 bases and 4 bases, there was a span of 13 bases. This CDR3 is CATSRERERGNQPQHF. CDR3 nucleotides: TGTGCCACCAGCAGAGAAAGGGAACGGGGGAATCAGCCCCAGCATTTT.

This clonotype turned up a few times. The chain carries TRBV19 and TRBJ1-1, with D hard to call. The CDR3 extends over 13 amino acids. Looked up from germline, CDR1 is LNHDA and CDR2 is SQIVND (reference sequence). V lost 8 bases to trimming and J lost 1 base, with 11 bases between them. CDR3 region: CASAYLTNTEAFF. CDR3 nucleotides: TGTGCCAGTGCCTACCTAACGAACACTGAAGCTTTCTTT.

J is TRBJ2-3 and V is TRBV5-5, with unresolved D. Per germline, CDR1 SGHKS and CDR2 YYEKEE (reference sequence). Trimming stripped 0 bases from V and 0 bases from J, with 8 bases between. The CDR3 contains 15 residues. The CDR3 is CASSLVGISTDTQYF. CDR3 DNA sequence: TGTGCCAGCAGCTTGGTTGGGATAAGCACAGATACGCAGTATTTT.

The chain uses TRBV15 and TRBJ2-7; D perhaps matches TRBD1 (5 bases). Germline V gene lookup returns CDR1 LNHNV and CDR2 YYDKDF (reference sequence). The CDR3 has 13 amino acids. V was pared by 2 bases and J by 6 bases, with 11 bases between. The DNA for the CDR3 is TGTGCCACCAGCAGAATCTCAGGGCTCGAGCAGTACTTC. Amino acid sequence: CATSRISGLEQYF.

Ten or more counts support this clonotype. V is TRBV2 and J is TRBJ2-1, with D tentatively TRBD1 or TRBD2 (6 bases each). The germline V and J ends were trimmed by 5 bases and 6 bases, with 14 bases remaining between them. The CDR3 has 14 residues. Germline CDR1 reads SNHLY; CDR2 reads FYNNEI. The CDR3 spells CASSLTRGPNEQFF. CDR3 in DNA: TGTGCCAGCAGTCTTACCCGGGGGCCCAATGAGCAGTTCTTC.